These 26 T cell receptor beta chains share one sample of origin, sequenced in a study of identical twins. TCRdb itself ran the 5' RACE reads through MiXCR, one entry per CDR3 protein. The sample consists of just over 500,000 distinct CDR3 sequences, roughly a fifth of them appearing once. These records were also assigned to another study, of T cells expressing NK-cell markers.

The sequenced sample consisted of CD4+ T cells sorted from blood. These TCRs come from a woman between 18 and 30 years old in good health.

The rearrangement joins TRBV6-1 to TRBJ1-2, with D perhaps TRBD1 (6 bases). The CDR3 runs 14 residues. Deletions cut 6 bases from V and 8 bases from J, with 19 bases between. Germline CDR1 MNHNS, CDR2 SASEGT. The CDR3 sequence: CASRIGGFSEGYTF. The CDR3 region has the DNA TGTGCCAGCAGGATAGGGGGTTTTTCGGAAGGCTACACCTTC.

The chain has TRBV6-2 or TRBV6-3 and TRBJ2-7; the match to TRBD2 covers 12 bases. CDR3 length: 16 residues. Germline CDR1 MNHEY, CDR2 SVGEGT. J lost 3 bases, V lost 7 bases, and 10 bases had no gene match. CDR3 in amino acids: CASTRRTSGTIYEQYF. As DNA, the CDR3 is TGTGCCAGCACCCGACGGACTAGCGGGACTATCTACGAGCAGTACTTC.

The chain has TRBV6-1 and TRBJ1-2; D not resolved. The germline V gene encodes CDR1 MNHNS and CDR2 SASEGT. V was clipped by 7 bases and J by 2 bases, with 23 bases between them. CDR3 length: 17 residues. The CDR3 sequence is CASTLIRDRQMNYGYTF. The CDR3 coding sequence is TGTGCCAGCACCCTCATCCGTGACCGACAAATGAACTATGGCTACACCTTC.

This clonotype was seen a few times. V usage is TRBV20-1 and J usage is TRBJ2-7; 8 nucleotides match TRBD2. Germline-derived CDR1 and CDR2 are DFQATT and SNEGSKA (reference sequence). V was clipped by 3 bases and J by 2 bases; unmatched bases: 9. The length of the CDR3 is 15 residues. The CDR3 reads CSARTPAGGTYEQYF. For the CDR3, the DNA is TGCAGTGCTAGGACCCCCGCGGGGGGAACCTACGAGCAGTACTTC.

This rearrangement joins TRBV9 to TRBJ1-1; the match to TRBD1 covers 8 bases. The J segment lost 2 bases and the V segment lost 4 bases, leaving 7 bases of the junction unmatched. The CDR3 contains 15 residues. The V gene's germline CDR1 is SGDLS and CDR2 YYNGEE. The CDR3 sequence is CASSTQGAGNTEAFF. The CDR3 nucleotides read TGTGCCAGCAGCACCCAGGGGGCGGGTAACACTGAAGCTTTCTTT.

The rearrangement uses TRBV7-9 and TRBJ2-4, with 9 bases that match TRBD2. This CDR3 has 12 residues. Per the germline V gene, CDR1 is SEHNR and CDR2 is FQNEAQ (reference sequence). With V trimmed by 10 bases and J by 5 bases, 3 bases remained unmatched. As DNA, the CDR3 is TGTGCCACTTTAGCGGGAGAAAACATTCAGTACTTC. Residues: CATLAGENIQYF.

This clonotype was detected ten times or more. V is TRBV12-3 or TRBV12-4 and J is TRBJ1-1; a weak D match, TRBD1 (6 bases). CDR3 size: 13 residues. Trimming left V 6 bases short and J 8 bases short, with 16 bases between. This chain's CDR3 is CASSSRPDSEAFF. The CDR3 DNA sequence: TGTGCCAGCAGCTCCCGGCCGGACAGCGAAGCTTTCTTT.

The rearrangement links TRBV5-1 to TRBJ1-1; perhaps TRBD1 as D (5 bases). From germline, CDR1 is SGHRS and CDR2 YFSETQ. Deletions cut 1 base from V and 1 base from J, with 14 bases between. The CDR3 has 16 amino acids. CDR3: CASSLWDLGRNTEAFF. For the CDR3, the DNA is TGCGCCAGCAGCTTGTGGGACTTGGGCAGGAACACTGAAGCTTTCTTT.

In DNA form, the CDR3 reads TGCAGTGCTAGAGGGATCAAGACAGGGGGCAACTATGGCTACACCTTC. Translating it yields CSARGIKTGGNYGYTF. The V gene is TRBV20-1, the J gene TRBJ1-2; 10 bases map to TRBD1. In germline, CDR1 is DFQATT, CDR2 SNEGSKA (reference sequence). This CDR3 has 16 residues. The J segment lost 2 bases and the V segment lost 1 base, leaving 7 bases of the junction unmatched.

CDR3 in DNA: TGTGCCAGCAGTCACCGTCGGGGCTTGGACGTTTACGAGCAGTACTTC. It specifies CASSHRRGLDVYEQYF. The chain has TRBV5-6 and TRBJ2-7; the D gene could be TRBD1 or TRBD2 (5 bases each). Trimming took off 5 bases at V and 4 bases at J, with 22 bases between the two ends. Germline CDR1 and CDR2: SGHDT and YYEEEE. The CDR3 covers 16 residues.

The J gene is TRBJ2-4, the V gene TRBV5-6; D not resolved. V lost 2 bases to trimming and J lost 1 base, with 1 base between them. The germline V gene has CDR1 SGHDT and CDR2 YYEEEE. This CDR3 contains 12 residues. The CDR3 bases are TGTGCCAGCAGCTTTGCCAAAAACATTCAGTACTTC. Protein: CASSFAKNIQYF.

The chain recombines TRBV5-1 with TRBJ2-6; 11 bases agree with TRBD1. The CDR3 consists of 14 residues. The germline gives CDR1 SGHRS, CDR2 YFSETQ. The trim removed 0 bases at V and 15 bases at J, leaving 5 bases unmatched. CDR3 residues: CASSLGDRGGTLTF. The CDR3 DNA follows: TGCGCCAGCAGCTTGGGGGACAGGGGGGGAACCCTGACTTTC.

The CDR3 DNA is TGTGCCAGCAGCCCTAACCGGCAGGCAGATACGCAGTATTTT. Its protein is CASSPNRQADTQYF. The V and J genes are TRBV7-2 and TRBJ2-3, with D unclear. V lost 5 bases, J lost 4 bases, and 13 bases lay in between. The CDR3 extends over 14 amino acids. Germline V gene data show CDR1 as SGHTA and CDR2 as FQGNSA.

This clonotype was detected only a few times. V is TRBV25-1 and J is TRBJ2-7; TRBD1 agrees at 9 bases. The CDR3 has 17 residues. Germline values: CDR1 MGHDK, CDR2 SYGVNS. The J segment lost 1 base and the V segment lost 1 base, leaving 8 bases of the junction unmatched. This chain's CDR3 is CASSELGTGTPSYEQYF. As DNA, the CDR3 is TGTGCCAGCAGTGAATTAGGGACAGGGACCCCTTCCTACGAGCAGTACTTC.

This clonotype was seen a few times. The rearrangement joins TRBV24-1 to TRBJ2-5, with 8 nucleotides matching TRBD2. Germline values: CDR1 KGHDR, CDR2 SFDVKD. The CDR3 is 14 amino acids. The trim removed 3 bases at V and 5 bases at J, leaving 4 bases unmatched. CDR3: CATSDRRGGETQYF. Here the CDR3 DNA reads TGTGCCACCAGTGATCGCCGCGGGGGGGAGACCCAGTACTTC.

This rearrangement joins TRBV20-1 to TRBJ2-4; no reliable D call. V gave up 6 bases and J gave up 6 bases, with 15 bases separating them. This CDR3 has 13 residues. Germline values: CDR1 DFQATT, CDR2 SNEGSKA (reference sequence). CDR3 protein: CSALGPDGNIQYF. The DNA of the CDR3 is TGCAGTGCCTTAGGGCCGGATGGAAACATTCAGTACTTC.

This sequence joins TRBV4-3 and TRBJ2-2; D is undetermined. This CDR3 has 16 amino acids. The V gene's germline CDR1 is LGHNA and CDR2 YSLEER. Trimming stripped 1 base from V and 5 bases from J, with 14 bases between. The CDR3 nucleotides are TGCGCCAGCAGCCAAGGGCGGCTAGTTCGGACCGGGGAGCTGTTTTTT. Its protein is CASSQGRLVRTGELFF.

In its sample, this clonotype was seen a few times. The CDR3 region has the DNA TGTGCCAGCAGTAGTAGCGGGCAGCTCACTGAAGCTTTCTTT. This codes for CASSSSGQLTEAFF. V usage is TRBV2 and J usage is TRBJ1-1; D uncertain. Trimming shortened V by 5 bases and J by 4 bases, and 14 bases separated the two germline ends. In germline, CDR1 is SNHLY, CDR2 FYNNEI. The CDR3 runs to 14 residues.

The chain uses TRBV6-1 and TRBJ2-1, with D maybe TRBD2 (6 bases). CDR3 length: 14 residues. Trimming cost V 4 bases and J 2 bases, with 9 bases left between them. Germline V CDR1 and CDR2: MNHNS, SASEGT. CDR3 sequence: CASSARGTYNEQFF. The DNA of the CDR3 is TGTGCCAGCAGTGCGCGGGGAACCTACAATGAGCAGTTCTTC.

The chain employs TRBV5-1 and TRBJ2-7; 7 nucleotides agree with TRBD1. Germline loops: CDR1 SGHRS, CDR2 YFSETQ. V trimming: 0 bases; J trimming: 2 bases; junction bases outside the gene matches: 11. The CDR3 is 17 amino acids. CDR3 region: CASSLGPGTVITYEQYF. The CDR3 DNA reads TGCGCCAGCAGCTTGGGACCTGGGACAGTTATCACCTACGAGCAGTACTTC.

The V call is TRBV5-1, the J call TRBJ2-5; D perhaps matches TRBD2 (7 bases). CDR1 is SGHRS, CDR2 YFSETQ, per germline. The length of the CDR3 is 14 residues. V was trimmed by 3 bases and J by 6 bases, leaving 15 bases between them. The CDR3 loop reads CASSSGGREKTQYF. The CDR3 DNA reads TGCGCCAGCAGCTCCGGGGGGCGCGAGAAGACCCAGTACTTC.

This clonotype was seen more than once but under ten times. This chain links TRBV6-2 or TRBV6-3 with TRBJ2-5; D not resolved. Deletions cut 5 bases from V and 5 bases from J, with 21 bases between. This CDR3 has 16 residues. In germline, CDR1 is MNHEY, CDR2 SVGEGT. The CDR3 DNA sequence: TGTGCCAGCAGTCCAGGCTCTTACGCCTCTTGGGAGACCCAGTACTTC. Protein: CASSPGSYASWETQYF.

This clonotype has a handful of counts. The CDR3 DNA follows: TGTGCCAGCAGACCACAGGAATTCGGTAGTTTACAGTACTTC. Protein: CASRPQEFGSLQYF. This chain joins TRBV12-3 or TRBV12-4 and TRBJ2-4; D possibly corresponds to TRBD1 (5 bases). This CDR3 has 14 residues. The ends were cut back, 6 bases at V and 13 bases at J, with 22 bases in the middle.

This clonotype came up many times. The chain uses TRBV4-3 and TRBJ1-6, with D possibly matching TRBD1 (6 bases). V lost 0 bases to trimming and J lost 8 bases, with 8 bases between them. The germline gives CDR1 LGHNA, CDR2 YSLEER. This CDR3 has 14 residues. The CDR3 loop reads CASSQEGAHSPLHF. CDR3 in DNA: TGCGCCAGCAGCCAAGAGGGGGCCCATTCACCCCTCCACTTT.

A word on this clonotype: The junction shows a germline mismatch at one end, possibly a read error. The chain recombines TRBV5-1 with TRBJ2-3; D call uncertain. The CDR3 loop spans 15 amino acids. Germline loops: CDR1 SGHRS, CDR2 YFSETQ. The CDR3 region has the DNA TGCGCCAGCAACTTGGGATGGGTACACACAGATACGCAGTATTTT. It encodes CASNLGWVHTDTQYF.

The chain employs TRBV6-1 and TRBJ2-7; D possibly corresponds to TRBD1 (6 bases). This CDR3 spans 14 amino acids. Germline lookup yields CDR1 MNHNS and CDR2 SASEGT. V shed 7 bases and J shed 0 bases, with 13 bases lying between them. DNA for the CDR3: TGTGCCAGCACCCGACAGGCCGACTCCTACGAGCAGTACTTC. Protein: CASTRQADSYEQYF.